This paragraph covers one TCR beta chain sequence. Its antigen is currently unknown. CDR3 length: 15 residues. Germline values: CDR1 LNHDA, CDR2 SQIVND (reference sequence). J was trimmed by 4 bases and V by 5 bases; bases with no gene match: 9. These data come from a study of T cell responses to AZD1222 COVID-19 vaccine. The repertoire was sequenced with immunoSEQ multiplex PCR; TCRdb's copy has only in-frame clones and lacks some. The table has approximately 92,000 clones, roughly 88% seen once; the top ten hold over 20%. Study-level findings and limits: Unmutated variant regions are reportedly targeted by nearly half of spike-specific TCRs. There were vaccine-associated CD4 TCRs across spike, dominant at 160-218 and 743-854.

The sample here was peripheral blood, taken on day 0 of AZD1222 vaccination. The source is an adult in good health. V gene TRBV19 combines with J gene TRBJ2-7; 9 positions match TRBD1. In nucleotides, the CDR3 is TGTGCCAGTAGTCCGCGACCGGGACAGGGATACGAGCAGTACTTC. The encoded protein is CASSPRPGQGYEQYF.